Reported below is one T cell receptor (beta chain). Original processing methods: Amplification of reference gene primers was used by the study to estimate nucleated cell counts. Clones were read by immunoSEQ multiplex PCR, and TCRdb kept only the in-frame ones, dropping some. V and J calls plus clone size are reproduced from that table; the DNA served to infer D and trimming. The data show about 260,000 clones, approximately 89% seen once. These data originate in a study of blood T cell repertoires in COVID-19. In the study overall: T cells, B-cell-depleted T cells, or PBMCs supplied cDNA or gDNA.

Participant-reported clinical history was the basis for cohort assignment. The length of the CDR3 is 13 residues. Germline lookup yields CDR1 SNHLY and CDR2 FYNNEI. The ends were cut back, 11 bases at V and 3 bases at J, with 13 bases in the middle. The rearrangement links TRBV2 to TRBJ2-2, with D perhaps TRBD2 (6 bases). The sequence was collected from a woman in her thirties or forties with acute COVID-19. Sequenced sample: PBMCs or T cells enriched from blood (not recorded which). CDR3 amino acids: CAGGLLYTGELFF. The CDR3 nucleotides read TGTGCCGGGGGACTCCTTTACACCGGGGAGCTGTTTTTT.